The 20 T cell receptor beta chains in this list originate from one sample, sequenced in a study of CD8 T cells in Susac syndrome. Random hexamers were used to reverse transcribe the RNA input (about 0.5 to 1 ug). TCRdb redid the calling of the immunoSEQ multiplex PCR reads with MiXCR, one entry per CDR3 protein. The sample carries some 200,000 distinct CDR3 sequences, 92% recorded once. Sequences were obtained from CD8+ T cells from PBMCs. The receptors were gathered from a human donor with multiple sclerosis.

This chain uses TRBV24-1 with TRBJ2-5; TRBD1 might be the D (6 bases). CDR1 is KGHDR and CDR2 is SFDVKD in the germline V gene. The ends were cut back, 9 bases at V and 1 base at J, with 11 bases in the middle. This CDR3 contains 13 residues. The CDR3 is CATGADSQETQYF. The CDR3 coding sequence is TGTGCCACCGGTGCGGACAGCCAAGAGACCCAGTACTTC.

This clonotype was found a few times. The chain employs TRBV5-4 and TRBJ2-1; 9 bases match TRBD2. The CDR3 contains 13 residues. Trimming removed 8 bases from V and 0 bases from J; junction bases left unmatched: 0. CDR1 SGHNT and CDR2 YYREEE come from the germline V gene (reference sequence). CDR3 in DNA: TGTGCCAGTAGCGGGAGCTCCTACAATGAGCAGTTCTTC. It is translated as CASSGSSYNEQFF.

The rearrangement links TRBV6-5 to TRBJ1-5; D remains unclear. The CDR3 is made up of 13 amino acids. Germline V lookup: CDR1 MNHEY, CDR2 SVGAGI. V lost 8 bases, J lost 7 bases, and 15 bases lay in between. CDR3: CASQLGLWQPQHF. CDR3 DNA sequence: TGTGCCAGCCAGTTAGGATTGTGGCAGCCCCAGCATTTT.

V usage is TRBV7-3 and J usage is TRBJ2-1; unclear D gene. V lost 5 bases to trimming and J lost 7 bases, with 21 bases between them. Germline V gene lookup returns CDR1 SGHTA and CDR2 FQGTGA. The CDR3 spans 16 residues. The CDR3 loop is CASSPARVGGPNEQFF. As DNA, the CDR3 is TGTGCCAGCAGCCCCGCTCGGGTGGGTGGTCCAAATGAGCAGTTCTTC.

V gene TRBV29-1 combines with J gene TRBJ1-1; no definite D call. Germline CDR1 reads SQVTM; CDR2 reads ANQGSEA. This CDR3 has 12 residues. V was cut by 0 bases and J by 7 bases, with 9 bases left in between. The CDR3, as DNA: TGCAGCGTTGAAGAAAGCTTGATTGAAGCTTTCTTT. Protein product: CSVEESLIEAFF.

V gene TRBV29-1 combines with J gene TRBJ2-1, with 11 bases aligning to TRBD2. Trimming cost V 1 base and J 2 bases; bases outside gene matches: 7. The CDR3 spans 17 residues. Germline loops: CDR1 SQVTM, CDR2 ANQGSEA. The CDR3 protein is CSVEGLAGGSPYNEQFF. CDR3 DNA: TGCAGCGTTGAAGGTCTAGCGGGAGGATCCCCCTACAATGAGCAGTTCTTC.

This chain uses TRBV29-1 with TRBJ2-7; the D gene is possibly TRBD1 (9 bases). This CDR3 spans 13 amino acids. Germline V gene lookup returns CDR1 SQVTM and CDR2 ANQGSEA. Trimming removed 7 bases at V and 2 bases at J, with 15 bases between. The chain's CDR3 is CSAGGTGTYEQYF. The CDR3, as DNA: TGCAGCGCGGGGGGGACAGGGACCTACGAGCAGTACTTC.

This chain uses TRBV29-1 with TRBJ2-5; D is unclear. Trimming removed 2 bases from V and 0 bases from J, with 10 bases in between. This CDR3 is built from 14 residues. Germline loops: CDR1 SQVTM, CDR2 ANQGSEA. DNA of the CDR3: TGCAGCGTTGAATCCGGCCTCCACCAAGAGACCCAGTACTTC. Encoded protein: CSVESGLHQETQYF.

In DNA, the CDR3 is TGTGCCAGCAGCGTCTCACTAGCGGGGAGGGAGCAGTACTTC. It is translated as CASSVSLAGREQYF. The rearrangement links TRBV9 to TRBJ2-7, with 10 bases lining up with TRBD2. V was pared by 2 bases and J by 7 bases, with 6 bases of the junction left unmatched. The CDR3 sequence is 14 residues long. In germline, CDR1 is SGDLS, CDR2 YYNGEE.

The chain has TRBV9 and TRBJ2-3; 8 nucleotides match TRBD2. The CDR3 is 16 residues long. V gave up 3 bases and J gave up 0 bases; unmatched junction bases: 6. Germline values: CDR1 SGDLS, CDR2 YYNGEE. CDR3 nucleotides: TGTGCCAGCAGCGCCAGACTAGCGACAAGCACAGATACGCAGTATTTT. Translation: CASSARLATSTDTQYF.

This clonotype was detected once. The chain has TRBV2 and TRBJ2-5; TRBD2 matches at 8 bases. Germline V gene sequence: CDR1 SNHLY, CDR2 FYNNEI. J lost 1 base, V lost 7 bases, and 2 bases had no gene match. There are 13 residues in the CDR3. The CDR3 spells CASKLAVQETQYF. The CDR3 DNA is TGTGCCAGCAAACTAGCGGTCCAAGAGACCCAGTACTTC.

On this clonotype: A junction boundary mismatches the germline segment, possibly from a read error. The chain has TRBV7-9 and TRBJ2-1, with TRBD2 as a possible D gene (5 bases). This CDR3 region has 13 residues. The germline V gene has CDR1 SEHNR and CDR2 FQNEAQ (reference sequence). CDR3 sequence (DNA): TGTGCCAGCAGCCTAGCTACCCACAATGAGCAGTTCTTC. The encoded protein is CASSLATHNEQFF. The complete variable domain, with remaining parts taken from reference TRBV7-9 and TRBJ2-1, reads DTGVSQNPRHKITKRGQNVTFRCDPISEHNRLYWYRQTLGQGPEFLTYFQNEAQLEKSRLLSDRFSAERPKGSFSTLEIQRTEQGDSAMYLCASSLATHNEQFFGPGTRLTVL.

This rearrangement joins TRBV7-2 to TRBJ2-1, with TRBD2 matching 13 bases. This CDR3 has 18 amino acids. Looked up from germline, CDR1 is SGHTA and CDR2 is FQGNSA. The V gene end was trimmed by 5 bases and the J gene end by 8 bases; junction bases not matched to a gene: 15. This chain's CDR3 is CASSGLGTSGRGRDEQFF. As DNA, the CDR3 is TGTGCCAGCAGCGGCCTGGGAACTAGCGGGAGGGGCAGGGATGAGCAGTTCTTC.

The rearrangement joins TRBV19 to TRBJ1-2; D not certain. Looked up from germline, CDR1 is LNHDA and CDR2 is SQIVND (reference sequence). V lost 1 base to trimming and J lost 8 bases, with 8 bases between them. The CDR3 covers 12 residues. The CDR3 loop reads CASSIGSSGYTF. For the CDR3, the DNA is TGTGCCAGTAGTATAGGTTCATCCGGCTACACCTTC. The whole variable domain, remainder taken from reference TRBV19 and TRBJ1-2, is DGGITQSPKYLFRKEGQNVTLSCEQNLNHDAMYWYRQDPGQGLRLIYYSQIVNDFQKGDIAEGYSVSREKKESFPLTVTSAQKNPTAFYLCASSIGSSGYTFGSGTRLTVV.

The J gene is TRBJ1-2, the V gene TRBV5-6, with 7 positions matching TRBD1. The V gene end was trimmed by 3 bases and the J gene end by 0 bases; junction bases not matched to a gene: 2. The CDR3 runs to 14 residues. Germline values: CDR1 SGHDT, CDR2 YYEEEE. DNA for the CDR3: TGTGCCAGCAGCTACGGGACAGCTAACTATGGCTACACCTTC. It specifies CASSYGTANYGYTF.

The chain is built from TRBV7-8 and TRBJ1-3; D possibly corresponds to TRBD1 (6 bases). CDR1 is SGHVS, CDR2 FQNEAQ, per germline. With 6 bases removed from V and 7 bases from J, the gap between germline ends came to 13 bases. The CDR3 sequence is 13 residues long. CDR3 sequence: CASSPTRGNTIYF. DNA of the CDR3: TGTGCCAGCAGTCCTACAAGGGGGAACACCATATATTTT. The whole variable domain, remainder taken from reference TRBV7-8 and TRBJ1-3, is GAGVSQSPRYKVAKRGQDVALRCDPISGHVSLFWYQQALGQGPEFLTYFQNEAQLDKSGLPSDRFFAERPEGSVSTLKIQRTQQEDSAVYLCASSPTRGNTIYFGEGSWLTVV.

This clonotype was seen a handful of times. The chain recombines TRBV6-2 or TRBV6-3 with TRBJ2-7, with D maybe TRBD1 (6 bases). V was shortened by 8 bases and J by 7 bases, with 27 bases between the two germline ends. The CDR3 spans 16 residues. Germline CDR1 is MNHEY and CDR2 is SVGEGT. CDR3 sequence reads: CASGPAGFQGIEEQYF. The CDR3 nucleotides are TGTGCCAGCGGACCGGCCGGGTTTCAGGGGATAGAAGAGCAGTACTTC.

This clonotype was seen a single time. This chain joins TRBV12-5 and TRBJ1-1, with D hard to call. This CDR3 spans 16 amino acids. With 2 bases removed from V and 3 bases from J, the gap between germline ends came to 16 bases. CDR1 and CDR2 (germline): LGHNT, FRNRAP. For the CDR3, the DNA is TGTGCTAGTGGTTTGTTCCCAAACCCCTCTTACACTGAAGCTTTCTTT. Encoded protein: CASGLFPNPSYTEAFF. Filled out from reference TRBV12-5 and TRBJ1-1, the complete variable domain reads DARVTQTPRHKVTEMGQEVTMRCQPILGHNTVFWYRQTMMQGLELLAYFRNRAPLDDSGMPKDRFSAEMPDATLATLKIQPSEPRDSAVYFCASGLFPNPSYTEAFFGQGTRLTVV.

V and J are TRBV6-6 and TRBJ2-5, with D possibly being TRBD1 or TRBD2 (5 bases each). The CDR3 loop spans 12 amino acids. CDR1 is MNHNY, CDR2 SVGAGI, per germline (reference sequence). Trimming left V 5 bases short and J 5 bases short, with 9 bases between. This CDR3 is CASSGGLETQYF. The CDR3, as DNA: TGTGCCAGCAGTGGGGGTCTCGAGACCCAGTACTTC.

The V gene is TRBV7-9, the J gene TRBJ1-2, with 8 bases matching TRBD1. The CDR3 is 14 residues long. Germline CDR1 and CDR2: SEHNR and FQNEAQ (reference sequence). After removal of 2 bases from V and 4 bases from J, the junction contained 3 bases not matched to a gene. Here the CDR3 reads CASSLPQGGYGYTF. The CDR3 DNA is TGTGCCAGCAGCTTACCACAGGGGGGCTATGGCTACACCTTC.